This TCR beta chain was sequenced in a study of cytomegalovirus exposure and HLA in healthy donors. There are 13 residues in the CDR3. Trimming shortened V by 3 bases and J by 8 bases, and 13 bases separated the two germline ends. CDR1 SGHTA and CDR2 FQGNSA come from the germline V gene. PCR involved 60 Vbeta and 13 Jbeta primers. Measured with immunoSEQ multiplex PCR; TCRdb has only the in-frame clones, and not every one. The sample includes 140,000 or so clones, roughly 79% seen only once; the top ten take around 1.7%. As for this clone: Antigen: not known.

Study-wide findings and caveats: Later, TCR association rates were found to vary by HLA locus, highest for DRB1 and lowest for HLA-C. The majority of CMV-associated TCR beta chains were reported as apparently HLA-restricted in a later analysis.

The sequenced sample was PBMCs. The chain combines TRBV7-2 with TRBJ1-2, with a tentative D call TRBD1 (5 bases). The receptor was isolated from a woman aged 25 to 39 in good health and CMV-seronegative. CDR3 sequence (DNA): TGTGCCAGCAGCTTCTACCAGACAGACGGCTACACCTTC. This sequence encodes CASSFYQTDGYTF.